Listed below are T cell receptor beta chains from one sample, sequenced in a study of T-cell reconstitution after alpha-beta-depleted transplantation in children. One entry per CDR3 protein results from TCRdb running MiXCR on the PCR reads. This table has about 230,000 distinct CDR3 sequences, approximately 10% appearing once. Sequenced material: PBMCs from the stem cell graft donor, taken from the stem cell graft. Source of these receptors: a human donor who donated a stem cell graft to a child with acute lymphoblastic leukemia. Both conserved end residues are part of each CDR3. Fields, in order: V gene, J gene, clone size, D gene, CDR3 protein, CDR3 DNA. A D gene is named only where the DNA matches it firmly. Only part of the rows carry a size: once, few, many, or a class if the clone is expanded.

V: TRBV29-1
J: TRBJ2-5
size: many
D: NA
CDR3: CSVDETGTQYF
DNA: TGCAGCGTGGACGAGACAGGGACCCAGTACTTC

V: TRBV29-1
J: TRBJ1-4
size: NA
D: NA
CDR3: CSVTWSAENEKLFF
DNA: TGCAGCGTTACTTGGAGCGCCGAGAATGAAAAACTGTTTTTT

V: TRBV11-2
J: TRBJ2-4
size: NA
D: TRBD2
CDR3: CASSSRGLAGGPEDIQYF
DNA: TGTGCCAGCAGCTCGCGGGGGTTAGCGGGGGGGCCGGAGGACATTCAGTACTTC

V: TRBV9
J: TRBJ2-7
size: many
D: NA
CDR3: CASSGTGAATYEQYF
DNA: TGTGCCAGCAGCGGCACAGGTGCCGCGACCTACGAGCAGTACTTC

V: TRBV3-1
J: TRBJ2-1
size: NA
D: NA
CDR3: CASSQTSGPYNEQFF
DNA: TGTGCCAGCAGCCAAACGTCGGGACCCTACAATGAGCAGTTCTTC

V: TRBV7-2
J: TRBJ2-7
size: few
D: NA
CDR3: CASSSTGQVYEQYF
DNA: TGTGCCAGCAGCTCAACAGGGCAAGTCTACGAGCAGTACTTC

V: TRBV7-6
J: TRBJ2-7
size: NA
D: NA
CDR3: CASSGVRGAVEQYF
DNA: TGTGCCAGCAGCGGAGTGAGGGGGGCAGTCGAGCAGTACTTC

V: TRBV27
J: TRBJ2-7
size: NA
D: NA
CDR3: CASGRANYEQYF
DNA: TGTGCCAGCGGCAGGGCTAACTACGAGCAGTACTTC

V: TRBV7-2
J: TRBJ2-5
size: many
D: NA
CDR3: CASSPRQETQYF
DNA: TGTGCCAGCAGCCCCCGCCAAGAGACCCAGTACTTC

V: TRBV27
J: TRBJ2-2
size: few
D: TRBD2
CDR3: CASSGGLSSTGELFF
DNA: TGTGCCAGCAGTGGGGGACTATCGAGCACCGGGGAGCTGTTTTTT

V: TRBV6-2/TRBV6-3
J: TRBJ2-1
size: many
D: NA
CDR3: CASSLGVRGHPKIYNEQFF
DNA: TGTGCCAGCAGTTTAGGGGTCAGGGGACACCCCAAGATCTACAATGAGCAGTTCTTC

V: TRBV12-3/TRBV12-4
J: TRBJ1-4
size: many
D: TRBD1
CDR3: CASSSTGGYEKLFF
DNA: TGTGCCAGCAGCTCGACAGGGGGTTATGAAAAACTGTTTTTT

V: TRBV7-9
J: TRBJ2-7
size: NA
D: NA
CDR3: CASRSSPGELYEQYF
DNA: TGTGCCAGCAGATCCTCCCCAGGCGAACTCTACGAGCAGTACTTC

V: TRBV4-3
J: TRBJ1-4
size: NA
D: NA
CDR3: CASSQDWGATNEKLFF
DNA: TGCGCCAGCAGCCAAGATTGGGGCGCAACTAATGAAAAACTGTTTTTT

V: TRBV12-3/TRBV12-4
J: TRBJ2-3
size: many
D: NA
CDR3: CASTPTTDTQYF
DNA: TGTGCCAGCACTCCCACCACAGATACGCAGTATTTT

V: TRBV5-1
J: TRBJ2-7
size: NA
D: TRBD1
CDR3: CASSSTTGGDSYEHYF
DNA: TGCGCCAGCAGCTCTACGACAGGGGGAGACTCCTACGAGCACTACTTC

V: TRBV7-6
J: TRBJ1-5
size: NA
D: NA
CDR3: CASSKAVNSNQPQHF
DNA: TGTGCCAGCAGCAAGGCTGTAAATAGCAATCAGCCCCAGCATTTT

V: TRBV5-1
J: TRBJ2-5
size: few
D: NA
CDR3: CASSPDGRGSETQYF
DNA: TGCGCCAGCAGCCCGGACGGGCGGGGTTCAGAGACCCAGTACTTC

V: TRBV20-1
J: TRBJ2-3
size: NA
D: NA
CDR3: CSAPLRGPSTDTQYF
DNA: TGCAGTGCTCCATTGAGAGGGCCTAGCACAGATACGCAGTATTTT

V: TRBV6-5
J: TRBJ2-1
size: few
D: NA
CDR3: CASSYSAGSYNEQFF
DNA: TGTGCCAGCAGTTACTCCGCGGGCTCCTACAATGAGCAGTTCTTC

V: TRBV5-1
J: TRBJ2-2
size: NA
D: TRBD1
CDR3: CASSTGQGATGELFF
DNA: TGCGCCAGCAGCACTGGACAGGGGGCTACCGGGGAGCTGTTTTTT

V: TRBV20-1
J: TRBJ1-5
size: many
D: TRBD1
CDR3: CSASGQINQPQHF
DNA: TGCAGTGCATCGGGACAGATCAATCAGCCCCAGCATTTT

V: TRBV20-1
J: TRBJ2-3
size: NA
D: NA
CDR3: CSARSAGAGGFTDTQYF
DNA: TGCAGTGCTAGATCGGCGGGGGCAGGGGGTTTTACAGATACGCAGTATTTT

V: TRBV12-3/TRBV12-4
J: TRBJ1-2
size: NA
D: TRBD1
CDR3: CASSSGQPYGYTF
DNA: TGTGCCAGCAGTTCGGGACAGCCCTATGGCTACACCTTC

V: TRBV20-1
J: TRBJ2-2
size: few
D: TRBD1
CDR3: CSARGGDRPNTGELFF
DNA: TGCAGTGCTAGAGGGGGGGACAGGCCGAACACCGGGGAGCTGTTTTTT

V: TRBV12-3/TRBV12-4
J: TRBJ2-1
size: NA
D: TRBD1
CDR3: CASNPDRGLRNEQFF
DNA: TGTGCCAGCAACCCCGACAGGGGGCTTAGGAATGAGCAGTTCTTC

V: TRBV5-5
J: TRBJ2-4
size: few
D: NA
CDR3: CASSFQTDLAKNIQYF
DNA: TGTGCCAGCAGCTTTCAAACAGACCTAGCCAAAAACATTCAGTACTTC

V: TRBV5-1
J: TRBJ2-1
size: NA
D: NA
CDR3: CASSFSADYNEQFF
DNA: TGCGCCAGCAGCTTTAGCGCGGACTACAATGAGCAGTTCTTC

V: TRBV29-1
J: TRBJ2-7
size: few
D: NA
CDR3: CSAGAMGLGEQYF
DNA: TGCAGCGCCGGTGCAATGGGTCTTGGGGAGCAGTACTTC

V: TRBV11-1
J: TRBJ2-3
size: few
D: TRBD1
CDR3: CASSALRQGVWSTDTQYF
DNA: TGTGCCAGCAGCGCCTTGAGGCAGGGGGTATGGAGCACAGATACGCAGTATTTT

V: TRBV3-1
J: TRBJ1-5
size: few
D: NA
CDR3: CASSQASAGMYQPQHF
DNA: TGTGCCAGCAGCCAAGCCTCGGCAGGAATGTATCAGCCCCAGCATTTT

V: TRBV3-1
J: TRBJ1-1
size: many
D: TRBD1
CDR3: CASSQGNRGTEAFF
DNA: TGTGCCAGCAGCCAAGGCAACAGGGGCACTGAAGCTTTCTTT

V: TRBV11-3
J: TRBJ1-3
size: many
D: TRBD1
CDR3: CASSPGQGPGNTIYF
DNA: TGTGCCAGCAGCCCGGGACAGGGCCCTGGAAACACCATATATTTT

V: TRBV6-1
J: TRBJ1-5
size: many
D: NA
CDR3: CASSEGGQPQHF
DNA: TGTGCCAGCAGTGAGGGAGGTCAGCCCCAGCATTTT

V: TRBV7-2
J: TRBJ2-5
size: NA
D: TRBD2
CDR3: CASSLGASGTVTQYF
DNA: TGTGCCAGCAGCTTAGGGGCTAGCGGGACGGTGACCCAGTACTTC

V: TRBV5-1
J: TRBJ1-1
size: few
D: NA
CDR3: CASSLEQGLRTEAFF
DNA: TGCGCCAGCAGCTTGGAGCAGGGTCTGAGGACTGAAGCTTTCTTT

V: TRBV18
J: TRBJ2-7
size: many
D: NA
CDR3: CASSPPGQGRNEQYF
DNA: TGTGCCAGCTCACCACCGGGGCAGGGGAGAAACGAGCAGTACTTC

V: TRBV5-1
J: TRBJ2-1
size: NA
D: NA
CDR3: CASSFAGSARNEQFF
DNA: TGCGCCAGCAGCTTTGCCGGGTCGGCTAGGAATGAGCAGTTCTTC

V: TRBV15
J: TRBJ2-1
size: many
D: TRBD2
CDR3: CATSRDSGEHHEQFF
DNA: TGTGCCACCAGCAGAGATAGCGGGGAACATCATGAGCAGTTCTTC

V: TRBV10-3
J: TRBJ1-5
size: NA
D: TRBD1
CDR3: CAISESDRGYSNQPQHF
DNA: TGTGCCATCAGTGAGTCCGACAGGGGTTATAGCAATCAGCCCCAGCATTTT